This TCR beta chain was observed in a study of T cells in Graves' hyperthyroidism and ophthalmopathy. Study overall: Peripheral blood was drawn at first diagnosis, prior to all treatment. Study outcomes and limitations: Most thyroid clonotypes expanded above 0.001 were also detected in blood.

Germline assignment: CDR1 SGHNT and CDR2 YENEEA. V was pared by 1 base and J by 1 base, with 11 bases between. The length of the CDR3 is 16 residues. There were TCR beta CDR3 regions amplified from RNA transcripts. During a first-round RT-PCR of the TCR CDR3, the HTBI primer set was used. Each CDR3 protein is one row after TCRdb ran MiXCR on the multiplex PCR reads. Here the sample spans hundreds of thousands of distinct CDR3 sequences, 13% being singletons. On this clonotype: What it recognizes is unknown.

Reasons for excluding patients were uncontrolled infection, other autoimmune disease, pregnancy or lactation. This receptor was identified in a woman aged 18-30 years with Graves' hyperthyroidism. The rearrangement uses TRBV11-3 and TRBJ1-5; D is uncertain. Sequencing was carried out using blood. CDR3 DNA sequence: TGTGCCAGCAGCTTAGGTTTTGTGCTCAGCAATCAGCCCCAGCATTTT. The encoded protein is CASSLGFVLSNQPQHF.